This TCR beta chain emerged from a study of T cell repertoires in cytomegalovirus infection. The V and J ends lost 2 bases and 2 bases respectively, with 12 bases between them. The CDR3 loop spans 15 amino acids. CDR1 is MNHEY and CDR2 is SVGAGI in the germline V gene. Details on this clonotype: The antigen is undetermined.

TCRdb analysed the reads with MiXCR anew, one entry per CDR3 protein. Of hundreds of thousands of distinct CDR3 sequences in the sample, around 32% were seen once. Sequences were derived from cultured CD8+ T cells from PBMCs, sampled from culture after CMV antigen stimulation. This TCR derives from a human donor in good health (CMV status not recorded). Some clones in this sample may be carry-over from other donors' samples. This chain connects TRBV6-5 to TRBJ1-1, with D perhaps matching TRBD1 (5 bases). CDR3 amino acids: CASSYQAGRNTEAFF. CDR3 bases: TGTGCCAGCAGTTACCAAGCAGGGAGAAACACTGAAGCTTTCTTT.